These T cell receptor beta chains were read from a single sample in a study of beta chain features in type 1 diabetes. The protocol was immunoSEQ multiplex PCR, while the TCRdb copy is restricted to in-frame clones and leaves out a portion. The sample yields under 50,000 clones, roughly 49% seen once. Source material: Tregs from blood. Receptor source: a young woman in good health. The CDR3 runs from the conserved cysteine through the conserved F or W. D genes are given only for firm matches. Clone size is not always given. Where it is, it says once, few, many or a class for expanded clones.

d_call,clone_size,v_call,j_call,cdr3_aa,cdr3_nt
.,.,TRBV7-3,TRBJ1-1,CASSPSQGRNTEAFF,TGTGCCAGCTCGCCCTCCCAGGGCAGGAACACTGAAGCTTTCTTT
.,.,TRBV27,TRBJ1-4,CASSLSASGLNEKLFF,TGTGCCAGCAGTTTATCAGCCAGTGGACTAAATGAAAAACTGTTTTTT
.,.,TRBV10-3,TRBJ1-1,CAISAGFTEAFF,TGTGCCATCAGTGCAGGGTTCACTGAAGCTTTCTTT
.,.,TRBV7-9,TRBJ1-2,CASSFRGFGYTF,TGTGCCAGCAGCTTTAGAGGCTTTGGCTACACCTTC
.,.,TRBV7-2,TRBJ2-7,CASSQVSADSTYEQYF,TGTGCCAGCAGCCAAGTCTCTGCAGACAGCACCTACGAGCAGTACTTC
.,few,TRBV18,TRBJ2-3,CASSPRQSSTDTQYF,TGTGCCAGCTCACCACGCCAGTCTAGCACAGATACGCAGTATTTT
.,.,TRBV15,TRBJ2-1,CATMGGGGSYNEQFF,TGTGCCACCATGGGCGGGGGCGGCTCCTACAATGAGCAGTTCTTC
.,few,TRBV6-6,TRBJ1-1,CASSPLGREAFF,TGTGCCAGCAGTCCCCTTGGCAGAGAAGCTTTCTTT
.,.,TRBV28,TRBJ1-4,CASTVELRTNEKLFF,TGTGCCAGCACCGTTGAACTGAGGACTAATGAAAAACTGTTTTTT
TRBD1,few,TRBV30,TRBJ2-1,CAWRGQGAGEQFF,TGTGCCTGGAGGGGGCAGGGGGCCGGTGAGCAGTTCTTC
TRBD1,.,TRBV18,TRBJ1-2,CASSLGQGTDGYTF,TGTGCCAGCTCCTTGGGACAGGGTACGGATGGCTACACCTTC
.,.,TRBV7-2,TRBJ2-5,CASSQRTGKETQYF,TGTGCCAGCAGCCAGAGAACAGGGAAAGAGACCCAGTACTTC
.,.,TRBV30,TRBJ1-3,CGRTDSGNTIYF,TGTGGGAGGACAGACTCTGGAAACACCATATATTTT
.,.,TRBV30,TRBJ1-2,CAWSFQQAPAYGYTF,TGTGCCTGGAGTTTCCAACAGGCCCCTGCCTATGGCTACACCTTC
TRBD1,few,TRBV5-1,TRBJ2-7,CASSGGQAEQYF,TGCGCCAGCAGCGGCGGACAGGCAGAGCAGTACTTC
TRBD1,few,TRBV28,TRBJ2-3,CASSQGQGRDTQYF,TGTGCCAGCAGTCAGGGACAGGGGAGAGATACGCAGTATTTT
.,.,TRBV7-2,TRBJ2-3,CASSLASYSDTQYF,TGTGCCAGCAGCTTAGCTAGCTACTCAGATACGCAGTATTTT
TRBD1,once,TRBV7-2,TRBJ2-5,CASSARDRGSILKETQYF,TGTGCCAGCAGCGCCCGGGACAGGGGGTCTATACTTAAAGAGACCCAGTACTTC
.,few,TRBV19,TRBJ2-3,CASSMQVSDTQYF,TGTGCCAGTAGTATGCAGGTTTCAGATACGCAGTATTTT
TRBD1,.,TRBV6-5,TRBJ1-2,CASSALQGYYGYTF,TGTGCCAGCAGTGCTTTACAGGGGTACTATGGCTACACCTTC
.,.,TRBV30,TRBJ2-7,CAWSDPRQDEQYF,TGTGCCTGGAGCGACCCCCGACAGGACGAGCAGTACTTC
TRBD2,.,TRBV5-1,TRBJ2-1,CASRVQRGASNEQFF,TGCGCCAGTAGGGTACAGCGGGGAGCCTCCAATGAGCAGTTCTTC
TRBD1,few,TRBV29-1,TRBJ1-2,CSVTGASNYGYTF,TGCAGCGTCACAGGGGCCTCTAACTATGGCTACACCTTC
TRBD1,.,TRBV28,TRBJ2-7,CASRRQGQGAYEQYF,TGTGCCAGCAGGCGACAGGGACAGGGGGCCTACGAGCAGTACTTC
.,.,TRBV10-3,TRBJ1-2,CAISERQGNYGYTF,TGTGCCATCAGTGAGCGTCAGGGGAACTATGGCTACACCTTC
TRBD1,.,TRBV5-1,TRBJ2-5,CASSFGQGLIVETQYF,TGCGCCAGCAGCTTTGGACAGGGACTGATAGTAGAGACCCAGTACTTC
.,.,TRBV7-9,TRBJ1-1,CASSFVEMNTEAFF,TGTGCCAGCAGCTTTGTCGAGATGAACACTGAAGCTTTCTTT
.,.,TRBV12-2,TRBJ1-1,CASRFFWAAFF,TGTGCAAGTCGCTTTTTCTGGGCAGCTTTCTTT
TRBD1,.,TRBV7-2,TRBJ2-5,CASSRTGEQKTQYF,TGTGCCAGCAGCCGGACAGGGGAACAAAAGACCCAGTACTTC
TRBD2,.,TRBV18,TRBJ2-7,CASSPRTSGMDEQYF,TGTGCCAGCTCACCAAGGACTAGCGGGATGGACGAGCAGTACTTC
.,.,TRBV6-5,TRBJ2-3,CASSGGPSGTDTQYF,TGTGCCAGCAGTGGGGGACCTAGCGGCACAGATACGCAGTATTTT
.,.,TRBV10-3,TRBJ1-1,CAISGQTNTEAFF,TGTGCCATCAGTGGACAAACGAACACTGAAGCTTTCTTT
.,.,TRBV9,TRBJ2-7,CASSGSGLSSYEQYF,TGTGCCAGCAGCGGTAGCGGTCTCAGTAGCTACGAGCAGTACTTC
.,.,TRBV10-3,TRBJ2-5,CAIRPETGQETQYF,TGTGCCATCAGGCCAGAGACAGGTCAAGAGACCCAGTACTTC
TRBD1,.,TRBV11-2,TRBJ2-7,CASSLRDRSTYEQYF,TGTGCCAGCAGCTTAAGGGACAGGTCAACCTACGAGCAGTACTTC
.,.,TRBV5-4,TRBJ2-1,CASSQDSIYNEQFF,TGTGCCAGCAGCCAGGACTCGATCTACAATGAGCAGTTCTTC
TRBD2,once,TRBV5-1,TRBJ2-3,CASSSAGLAGSDTQYF,TGCGCCAGCAGCTCGGCGGGACTAGCGGGTTCCGATACGCAGTATTTT
TRBD1,few,TRBV28,TRBJ1-6,CASKRTGGNSPLHF,TGTGCCAGCAAACGGACAGGGGGTAATTCACCCCTCCACTTT
.,.,TRBV19,TRBJ1-2,CASSIRGQTNTF,TGTGCCAGTAGTATAAGAGGACAGACCAACACCTTC
.,.,TRBV7-3,TRBJ2-2,CASSLSVNTGELFF,TGTGCCAGCAGCTTATCTGTGAACACCGGGGAGCTGTTTTTT
.,.,TRBV27,TRBJ1-2,CASRDIFYGYTF,TGTGCCAGCAGGGACATTTTCTATGGCTACACCTTC
.,.,TRBV2,TRBJ2-1,CASSEARGSGSYNEQFF,TGTGCCAGCAGTGAAGCACGGGGGTCAGGGTCCTACAATGAGCAGTTCTTC
TRBD2,once,TRBV18,TRBJ2-7,CASSPSGLAYEQYF,TGTGCCAGCTCACCATCGGGACTAGCCTACGAGCAGTACTTC
.,.,TRBV18,TRBJ1-1,CASSDPQGRAEAFF,TGTGCCAGCTCGGATCCACAGGGCCGGGCTGAAGCTTTCTTT
.,few,TRBV10-3,TRBJ1-5,CAISDPQGGQPQHF,TGTGCCATCAGTGATCCACAGGGTGGTCAGCCCCAGCATTTT
.,few,TRBV28,TRBJ1-6,CASRLTGSLNSPLHF,TGTGCCAGCAGGTTAACAGGGTCCCTAAATTCACCCCTCCACTTT
TRBD1,few,TRBV29-1,TRBJ2-5,CSVVRTGRETQYF,TGCAGCGTTGTCCGGACAGGGAGGGAGACCCAGTACTTC
TRBD1,.,TRBV14,TRBJ2-7,CASSKPGQGTYEQYF,TGTGCCAGCAGCAAACCGGGACAGGGGACCTACGAGCAGTACTTC
.,.,TRBV10-2,TRBJ1-2,CATFYYGYTF,TGCGCCACCTTTTATTATGGCTACACCTTC
.,.,TRBV13,TRBJ2-5,CASSLEARETQYF,TGTGCCAGCAGCTTAGAAGCCCGGGAGACCCAGTACTTC
.,.,TRBV6-6,TRBJ2-3,CASSLGRGADTQYF,TGTGCCAGCAGCCTCGGGCGGGGAGCAGATACGCAGTATTTT
.,.,TRBV5-1,TRBJ2-1,CASSLGHGEQFF,TGCGCCAGCAGCTTGGGACACGGTGAGCAGTTCTTC
TRBD1,.,TRBV27,TRBJ1-5,CASQDRGRDQPQHF,TGTGCCAGCCAGGACAGGGGGCGCGATCAGCCCCAGCATTTT
.,.,TRBV9,TRBJ2-2,CASKSPTNTGELFF,TGTGCCAGCAAGAGCCCAACTAACACCGGGGAGCTGTTTTTT
TRBD1,few,TRBV14,TRBJ2-5,CASSPGSYLDRVKETQYF,TGTGCCAGCAGCCCAGGATCCTACTTGGACAGGGTGAAAGAGACCCAGTACTTC
.,few,TRBV11-2,TRBJ1-2,CASSLGQARSYGYTF,TGTGCCAGCAGCTTAGGACAGGCCCGGAGCTATGGCTACACCTTC
TRBD1,.,TRBV28,TRBJ1-1,CASGGQEVEAFF,TGTGCCAGTGGGGGACAGGAAGTTGAAGCTTTCTTT